This entry is about one T cell receptor beta chain. Its target is unknown. The PCR was carried out with 60 Vbeta primers and 13 Jbeta primers. TCRdb's copy holds only in-frame clones and misses some; the assay was immunoSEQ multiplex PCR. Among roughly 120,000 clones listed, about 72% were seen once. The germline V gene has CDR1 SGHDT and CDR2 YYEEEE. The CDR3 runs to 13 residues. The V gene lost 4 bases and the J gene lost 2 bases, with 9 bases spanning the gap. This record comes from a study of cytomegalovirus exposure and HLA in healthy donors. General observations from the study: Per a later analysis, HLA-associated TCR beta chains showed more clonal expansion than other, equally common TCR beta chains. Later analysis demonstrated an association between a missense DCLRE1C variant and TCR beta V- and J-gene trimming.

The origin of this receptor is a man aged 25 to 40 in good health and CMV-seropositive. This chain connects TRBV5-6 to TRBJ1-2; possible D gene TRBD1, 5 bases. Specimen: PBMCs. CDR3 coding DNA: TGTGCCAGCAGCCGGGGGGGAAACTATGGCTACACCTTC. This sequence encodes CASSRGGNYGYTF. Looking up the rest from reference TRBV5-6 and TRBJ1-2 gives the full variable domain: DAGVTQSPTHLIKTRGQQVTLRCSPKSGHDTVSWYQQALGQGPQFIFQYYEEEERQRGNFPDRFSGHQFPNYSSELNVNALLLGDSALYLCASSRGGNYGYTFGSGTRLTVV.